One T cell receptor (beta chain) is described in this entry. What it binds is not known. This specimen comes from a study of T-cell memory formation after mild COVID-19. Regarding the study as a whole: The CD4+ clones that contracted clustered mainly within CM and EM, and the CD8+ clones concentrated in EMRA.

TCRdb analysed the 5' RACE reads with MiXCR anew, one entry per CDR3 protein. The data hold about half a million distinct CDR3 sequences, with over 15% observed a single time. This sequence originates from an adult woman who had mild COVID-19 (a few samples of this study predate the infection). Cell type and time point are not known. The material sequenced was PBMCs or a T cell subset sorted from them (not recorded which).

CDR3 in DNA: TGTGCCAGCAGTTTGGAGGGAGGGTTGGACGAGCAGTACTTC. This encodes CASSLEGGLDEQYF. The chain uses TRBV12-3 or TRBV12-4 and TRBJ2-7; TRBD2 agrees at 7 bases. The CDR3 is 14 residues long. V lost 3 bases, J lost 5 bases, and 7 bases stayed unmatched.